This entry features one T cell receptor beta chain sequence. No antigen is known for it. The study sequenced TCR beta in blood CD8+ and CD4+ T cells. Trimming cost V 3 bases and J 5 bases, with 15 bases left between them. Germline CDR1 reads SQVTM; CDR2 reads ANQGSEA. This CDR3 spans 14 amino acids. The data were obtained in a study of CD8 T cells in Susac syndrome. Whole-study findings and limits: TCR sequencing and HLA analysis covered a relatively small number of individuals.

An input of roughly 0.5 to 1 ug of RNA was subjected to reverse transcription using random hexamers. Across 54 Vbeta and 13 Jbeta, immunoSEQ multiplex PCR amplified TCR beta CDR3. TCRdb redid the calling of the immunoSEQ multiplex PCR reads with MiXCR, one entry per CDR3 protein. The data hold roughly 200,000 distinct CDR3 sequences, with 95% observed a single time. The sequence derives from a human donor with multiple sclerosis. This rearrangement joins TRBV29-1 to TRBJ2-3; D could derive from TRBD1 or TRBD2 (5 bases each). Sequenced: CD4+ T cells from PBMCs. The CDR3 DNA follows: TGCAGCGTTGATGTGTCGAGGGGCGGAGATACGCAGTATTTT. As protein: CSVDVSRGGDTQYF.